A single sample is the source of the 18 T cell receptor beta chains below, sequenced in a study of CD8 T cells in ankylosing spondylitis. TCRdb itself ran the 5' RACE reads through MiXCR, one entry per CDR3 protein. In the table there are approximately 540,000 distinct CDR3 sequences, roughly an eighth of which are singletons. Their specific antigens are unknown. Whole-study findings and limits: A TCR beta motif of under ten highly homologous variants appeared characteristic of ankylosing spondylitis blood.

The material sequenced was blood, either unsorted or a sorted T cell fraction (not recorded which). The receptor source for this set is a male donor with ankylosing spondylitis.

The chain links TRBV11-2 to TRBJ2-3; TRBD2 agrees at 13 bases. Germline values: CDR1 SGHAT, CDR2 FQNNGV. The V and J ends lost 2 bases and 1 base, in that order; junction bases with no gene match: 6. The CDR3 runs 18 residues. This CDR3 reads CASSLTSGRAPGTDTQYF. The CDR3 nucleotides read TGTGCCAGCAGCTTAACTAGCGGGAGGGCCCCCGGCACAGATACGCAGTATTTT.

This clonotype came up a few times. V is TRBV5-1 and J is TRBJ2-7; TRBD2 aligns across 8 bases. Trimming removed 1 base from V and 4 bases from J; junction bases left unmatched: 7. The CDR3 is made up of 15 amino acids. The germline V gene has CDR1 SGHRS and CDR2 YFSETQ. The chain's CDR3 is CASSLWVSGTYEQYF. CDR3 nucleotides: TGCGCCAGCAGCTTGTGGGTTAGCGGGACTTACGAGCAGTACTTC.

This clonotype occurred a few times. The chain has TRBV4-2 and TRBJ1-5, with D perhaps TRBD1 (5 bases). Looked up from germline, CDR1 is LGHNA and CDR2 is YNFKEQ. This CDR3 is built from 15 residues. Trimming stripped 4 bases from V and 2 bases from J, with 12 bases between. The CDR3 protein is CASSRGDSGNQPQHF. For the CDR3, the DNA is TGTGCCAGCAGCCGAGGGGATAGTGGCAATCAGCCCCAGCATTTT.

The CDR3 DNA reads as TGTGCCAGCAGCCCCGGACTAGCGGCCCACAATGAGCAGTTCTTC. As protein: CASSPGLAAHNEQFF. The chain uses TRBV2 and TRBJ2-1, with 10 bases lining up with TRBD2. Trimming cost V 6 bases and J 5 bases; bases outside gene matches: 7. CDR1 is SNHLY and CDR2 is FYNNEI in the germline V gene. This CDR3 region has 15 residues.

This chain joins TRBV12-3 or TRBV12-4 and TRBJ2-5; D is uncertain. Trimming shortened V by 2 bases and J by 2 bases, and 6 bases separated the two germline ends. The CDR3 extends over 13 amino acids. For the CDR3, the DNA is TGTGCCAGCAGTTTACAGAATCAAGAGACCCAGTACTTC. Translation: CASSLQNQETQYF.

The CDR3: CSVPRGGTTGELFF. The CDR3 DNA reads TGCAGCGTTCCCCGGGGGGGTACCACCGGGGAGCTGTTTTTT. J is TRBJ2-2 and V is TRBV29-1; 8 nucleotides align to TRBD2. This CDR3 comprises 14 residues. The germline V gene has CDR1 SQVTM and CDR2 ANQGSEA. V lost 5 bases to trimming and J lost 4 bases; unmatched junction nucleotides: 6.

The V and J genes are TRBV5-1 and TRBJ1-2, with 9 positions matching TRBD1. Looked up from germline, CDR1 is SGHRS and CDR2 is YFSETQ. Unmatched junction bases numbered 6, after V lost 7 bases and J lost 8 bases. The CDR3 extends over 12 amino acids. In DNA, the CDR3 is TGCGCCAGCGGGAACAGGGGGCAAGGCTACACCTTC. It specifies CASGNRGQGYTF.

This chain connects TRBV12-3 or TRBV12-4 to TRBJ2-5; the D gene is possibly TRBD1 (5 bases). This CDR3 has 15 residues. The V end lost 8 bases, the J end lost 1 base, and 17 bases lay between the germline ends. The CDR3 sequence: CASYPSGRAQETQYF. CDR3 DNA: TGTGCCAGCTATCCCTCTGGCAGGGCCCAAGAGACCCAGTACTTC.

This clonotype was recorded many times. The V and J genes are TRBV29-1 and TRBJ2-7; unclear D gene. The CDR3 spans 11 residues. Germline V gives CDR1 SQVTM, CDR2 ANQGSEA. V dropped 6 bases and J dropped 1 base, with 7 bases sitting between them. The CDR3 spells CSVANSYEQYV. Written as DNA, the CDR3 is TGCAGCGTCGCGAATTCCTACGAGCAGTACGTC.

This clonotype was seen only a few times. This chain joins TRBV6-1 and TRBJ2-1, with D perhaps TRBD2 (6 bases). The CDR3 consists of 14 residues. Germline CDR1 reads MNHNS; CDR2 reads SASEGT. V lost 6 bases and J lost 7, with 16 bases in between. Here the CDR3 reads CASSWGVADNEQFF. The CDR3 DNA is TGTGCCAGCAGCTGGGGGGTCGCAGATAATGAGCAGTTCTTC.

The genes are TRBV20-1 and TRBJ2-3; D could derive from TRBD1 or TRBD2 (5 bases each). In germline, CDR1 is DFQATT, CDR2 SNEGSKA (reference sequence). Trimming took off 3 bases at V and 2 bases at J, with 12 bases between the two ends. CDR3 length: 14 residues. The CDR3: CSARSRDLTDTQYF. CDR3 DNA sequence: TGCAGTGCTAGGTCGAGGGACCTCACAGATACGCAGTATTTT.

This clonotype was detected only a few times. The chain joins TRBV20-1 to TRBJ2-3; perhaps D is TRBD1 or TRBD2 (5 bases each). The CDR3 extends over 13 amino acids. The germline V gene encodes CDR1 DFQATT and CDR2 SNEGSKA (reference sequence). V lost 4 bases and J 2 bases, leaving 10 bases between the germline ends. DNA of the CDR3: TGCAGTGCTATGGGACCATCCACAGATACGCAGTATTTT. This codes for CSAMGPSTDTQYF.

This clonotype showed up many times. V is TRBV5-1 and J is TRBJ2-3; the D gene is possibly TRBD1 (6 bases). The V gene lost 1 base and the J gene lost 4 bases, with 19 bases spanning the gap. This CDR3 has 17 amino acids. Germline values: CDR1 SGHRS, CDR2 YFSETQ. CDR3 sequence: CASSLIPGHITADTQYF. The CDR3 bases are TGCGCCAGCAGCTTGATCCCGGGACATATAACGGCAGATACGCAGTATTTT. The whole variable domain, remainder taken from reference TRBV5-1 and TRBJ2-3, is KAGVTQTPRYLIKTRGQQVTLSCSPISGHRSVSWYQQTPGQGLQFLFEYFSETQRNKGNFPGRFSGRQFSNSRSEMNVSTLELGDSALYLCASSLIPGHITADTQYFGPGTRLTVL.

The CDR3 DNA follows: TGTGCCAGCACCAGAGACAGGCTGTACGAGCAGTACTTC. Protein: CASTRDRLYEQYF. The chain combines TRBV28 with TRBJ2-7; perhaps TRBD1 as D (6 bases). V gave up 7 bases and J gave up 4 bases, with 14 bases separating them. CDR1 MDHEN and CDR2 SYDVKM come from the germline V gene. The CDR3 consists of 13 residues.

This chain connects TRBV6-6 to TRBJ2-5, with no clear D. The ends were cut back, 6 bases at V and 7 bases at J, with 12 bases in the middle. CDR1 and CDR2 from the germline V gene are MNHNY and SVGAGI (reference sequence). The CDR3 extends over 12 amino acids. The CDR3 DNA follows: TGTGCCAGCAGGGTTCAAGCCGGGACCCAGTACTTC. Its protein product is CASRVQAGTQYF.

This clonotype has more than one count but fewer than ten. The chain recombines TRBV2 with TRBJ2-1, with no clear D. The CDR3 has 11 residues. Trimming left V 9 bases short and J 5 bases short, with 8 bases between. The V gene's germline CDR1 is SNHLY and CDR2 FYNNEI. CDR3 region: CASRLHNEQFF. CDR3 sequence (DNA): TGTGCCAGTCGACTCCACAATGAGCAGTTCTTC.

The chain is built from TRBV12-3 or TRBV12-4 and TRBJ2-3, with 13 nucleotides matching TRBD2. The ends lost 7 bases at V and 6 bases at J; junction bases unmatched: 16. This CDR3 is built from 18 residues. The CDR3 reads CASTRSRTSGSVADTQYF. DNA for the CDR3: TGTGCCAGCACGCGCTCTAGGACTAGCGGGAGTGTCGCCGATACGCAGTATTTT.

This clonotype was counted only a few times. V usage is TRBV9 and J usage is TRBJ2-2, with 7 bases lining up with TRBD1. V shed 4 bases, J shed 5 bases, and the junction held 8 bases outside the gene matches. From germline, CDR1 is SGDLS and CDR2 YYNGEE. This CDR3 is built from 15 residues. The CDR3 nucleotides are TGTGCCAGCAGCTCCGGGACAGAGACTACCGGGGAGCTGTTTTTT. Translation gives CASSSGTETTGELFF. Drawing the rest from reference TRBV9 and TRBJ2-2, the complete variable domain is DSGVTQTPKHLITATGQRVTLRCSPRSGDLSVYWYQQSLDQGLQFLIQYYNGEERAKGNILERFSAQQFPDLHSELNLSSLELGDSALYFCASSSGTETTGELFFGEGSRLTVL.